Following are 12 T cell receptor beta chains from one sample sequenced in a study of T cells after yellow fever vaccination. From the 5' RACE reads, TCRdb called clonotypes with MiXCR, one entry per CDR3 protein. The table includes 40,000 or so distinct CDR3 sequences, 6.8% detected once. This material consisted of CD8+ T cells not binding an NS4B(214-222) dextramer, sorted from PBMCs, taken 45 days after the yellow fever booster vaccination. The receptors here all came from a man aged 25 to 40 who received the YFV17D yellow fever vaccine.

This clonotype was picked up many times. The chain recombines TRBV7-9 with TRBJ2-7, with D perhaps matching TRBD1 (6 bases). Per germline, CDR1 SEHNR and CDR2 FQNEAQ (reference sequence). The CDR3 totals 16 residues. V shed 4 bases and J shed 2 bases, with 18 bases lying between them. The CDR3 protein is CASSSWTARGTYEQYF. CDR3 in DNA: TGTGCCAGCAGCTCCTGGACAGCCAGGGGAACCTACGAGCAGTACTTC.

This clonotype was picked up many times. The chain links TRBV2 to TRBJ2-3; the match to TRBD2 covers 8 bases. Germline V gives CDR1 SNHLY, CDR2 FYNNEI. J gave up 3 bases and V 7 bases, and 6 bases lay outside the gene matches. The CDR3 consists of 14 residues. The CDR3 bases are TGTGCCAGCAACGGGAGGGCCAGTACAGATACGCAGTATTTT. Its translation: CASNGRASTDTQYF.

This clonotype was counted many times. The gene calls are TRBV27 and TRBJ2-3; maybe TRBD2 (5 bases). The CDR3 is 12 residues long. Germline V gene lookup returns CDR1 MNHEY and CDR2 SMNVEV (reference sequence). Trimming left V 4 bases short and J 5 bases short, with 7 bases between. The DNA of the CDR3 is TGTGCCAGCAGTTCCGGGGTAGATACGCAGTATTTT. Its protein is CASSSGVDTQYF.

This clonotype occurred a few times. The CDR3 here is CAWQTGTGTNQPQHF. In nucleotides, the CDR3 is TGTGCCTGGCAAACCGGGACGGGTACCAATCAGCCCCAGCATTTT. The chain is built from TRBV30 and TRBJ1-5; a possible D gene is TRBD1 (5 bases). The CDR3 runs 15 residues. V lost 5 bases, J lost 3 bases, and 17 bases lay in between. Germline values: CDR1 GTSNPN, CDR2 SVGIG (reference sequence).

This clonotype was found many times. This chain links TRBV19 with TRBJ2-1; D call uncertain. Germline loops: CDR1 LNHDA, CDR2 SQIVND (reference sequence). The CDR3 spans 19 residues. Deletions cut 1 base from V and 2 bases from J, with 21 bases between. CDR3 in DNA: TGTGCCAGTAGTATAGTTGTAGTGCCTCAGGCACGAACCTACAATGAGCAGTTCTTC. This translates into CASSIVVVPQARTYNEQFF.

There are many counts of this clonotype. This chain connects TRBV5-1 to TRBJ2-1; a weak D match, TRBD1 (5 bases). V shed 4 bases and J shed 0 bases, with 8 bases lying between them. Germline V gene data show CDR1 as SGHRS and CDR2 as YFSETQ. This CDR3 has 14 residues. The CDR3 loop reads CASSPDSSYNEQFF. The CDR3 region has the DNA TGCGCCAGCAGCCCCGACAGCTCCTACAATGAGCAGTTCTTC.

The sample holds many counts of this clonotype. The chain is built from TRBV7-9 and TRBJ2-1, with a possible D match to TRBD2 (6 bases). CDR3 length: 18 residues. The germline V gene has CDR1 SEHNR and CDR2 FQNEAQ (reference sequence). V lost 2 bases, J lost 8 bases, and 25 bases lay in between. The CDR3 is CASSLSRGGEWDFDEQFF. In nucleotides, the CDR3 is TGTGCCAGCAGCTTATCTCGTGGCGGGGAGTGGGATTTTGATGAGCAGTTCTTC.

This clonotype was observed at least ten times. The V gene is TRBV28, the J gene TRBJ2-7; D gene unclear. Trimming removed 6 bases from V and 0 bases from J, with 9 bases in between. CDR3 size: 13 residues. Germline V gives CDR1 MDHEN, CDR2 SYDVKM. The CDR3 nucleotides are TGTGCCAGCAGCCGGGTGGCCTCCTACGAGCAGTACTTC. Translation: CASSRVASYEQYF.

Details on this clonotype: This clone may be a read error of a much larger clone one base away. The V and J genes are TRBV6-1 and TRBJ2-5; perhaps TRBD2 as D (5 bases). V lost 7 bases, J lost 4 bases, and 19 bases lay in between. This CDR3 spans 15 amino acids. In germline, CDR1 is MNHNS, CDR2 SASEGT. CDR3 DNA sequence: TGTGCCAGCACCCTAGATGCCGGCAGCGGAGAGACCCAGTACTTC. Translating it yields CASTLDAGSGETQYF.

With regard to this clonotype: This may be a read error: a much more frequent sequence differs by one nucleotide. The chain employs TRBV6-2 or TRBV6-3 and TRBJ2-7; D ambiguous. Looked up from germline, CDR1 is MNHEY and CDR2 is SVGEGT. The CDR3 runs 12 residues. The CDR3 protein is CSSSLSPWEQYF. The CDR3 nucleotides are TGTTCCAGCAGTTTGAGTCCTTGGGAGCAGTACTTC.

J is TRBJ2-5 and V is TRBV9; D is unclear. The CDR3 extends over 15 amino acids. The V end lost 0 bases, the J end lost 5 bases, and 14 bases lay between the germline ends. From germline, CDR1 is SGDLS and CDR2 YYNGEE. The CDR3 sequence is CASSVGFSIRETQYF. CDR3 nucleotide sequence: TGTGCCAGCAGCGTAGGATTCTCCATCCGGGAGACCCAGTACTTC.

The chain joins TRBV27 to TRBJ2-7, with D possibly being TRBD2 (6 bases). With 5 bases removed from V and 1 base from J, the gap between germline ends came to 12 bases. The CDR3 length is 14 residues. Germline CDR1 is MNHEY and CDR2 is SMNVEV (reference sequence). The CDR3 coding sequence is TGTGCCAGCAGTCCCCTAGCGCCTTCCTACGAGCAGTACTTC. Amino acids: CASSPLAPSYEQYF.